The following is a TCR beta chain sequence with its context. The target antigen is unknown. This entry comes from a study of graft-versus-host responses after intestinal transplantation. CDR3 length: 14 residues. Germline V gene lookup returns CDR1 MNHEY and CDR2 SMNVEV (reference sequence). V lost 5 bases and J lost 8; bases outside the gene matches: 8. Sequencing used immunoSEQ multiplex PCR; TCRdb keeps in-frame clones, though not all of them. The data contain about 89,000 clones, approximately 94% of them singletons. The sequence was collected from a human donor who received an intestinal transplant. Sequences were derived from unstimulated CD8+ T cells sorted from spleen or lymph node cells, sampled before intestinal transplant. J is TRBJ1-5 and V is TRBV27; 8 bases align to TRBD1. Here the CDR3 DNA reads TGTGCCAGCAGTCCCGGACAGGGTGGGGAGCCCCAGCATTTT. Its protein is CASSPGQGGEPQHF.